This entry features one TCR beta chain sequence. Using immunoSEQ multiplex PCR, the repertoire was profiled, and TCRdb retains in-frame clones only, with some absent. The sample has 56,000 or so clones; 65% to 85% are singletons. This sample is drawn from a study of PD-1 blockade in mismatch repair-deficient tumors. Deletions cut 7 bases from V and 2 bases from J, with 11 bases between. This CDR3 comprises 13 residues. Per germline, CDR1 SGHDT and CDR2 YYEEEE. This material consisted of peripheral blood, taken roughly 21 weeks after starting pembrolizumab. The V call is TRBV5-6, the J call TRBJ2-3; D is perhaps TRBD2 (6 bases). This clonotype was sampled from an adult with mismatch repair-deficient cancer. The DNA of the CDR3 is TGTGCCAGCCAGCCTAGCGCCACAGATACGCAGTATTTT. Amino acids: CASQPSATDTQYF.